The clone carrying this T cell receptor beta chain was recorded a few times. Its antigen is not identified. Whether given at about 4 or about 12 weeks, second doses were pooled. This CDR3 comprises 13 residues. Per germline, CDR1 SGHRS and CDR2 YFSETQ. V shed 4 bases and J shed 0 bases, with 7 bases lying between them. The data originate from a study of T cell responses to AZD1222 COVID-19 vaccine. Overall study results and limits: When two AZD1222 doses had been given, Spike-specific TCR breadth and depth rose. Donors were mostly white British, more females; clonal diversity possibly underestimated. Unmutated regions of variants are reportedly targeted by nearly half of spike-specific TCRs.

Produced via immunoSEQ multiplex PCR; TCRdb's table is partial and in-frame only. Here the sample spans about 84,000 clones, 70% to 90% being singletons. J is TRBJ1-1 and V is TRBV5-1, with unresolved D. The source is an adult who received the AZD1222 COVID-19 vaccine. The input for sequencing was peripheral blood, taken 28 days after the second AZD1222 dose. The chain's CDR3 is CASSPMLNTEAFF. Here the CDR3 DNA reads TGCGCCAGCAGCCCAATGTTGAACACTGAAGCTTTCTTT.